This TCR beta chain derives from a study of blood T cell repertoires in COVID-19. Study information: The study drew acute and convalescent COVID-19 samples from the United States, Italy and Spain.

A single count supports this clone. Profiled with immunoSEQ multiplex PCR; TCRdb holds only in-frame clones, not every one. The sample lists approximately 100,000 clones, 70% to 90% occurring once. Sequencing used peripheral blood. This receptor was identified in a human donor in a cohort sampled during active COVID-19.

The CDR3 is CASTGEGYEQYF. Here the CDR3 DNA reads TGTGCCAGCACCGGGGAAGGCTACGAGCAGTACTTC. This chain joins TRBV6-5 and TRBJ2-7; maybe TRBD2 (5 bases). The CDR3 has 12 residues. V dropped 7 bases and J dropped 3 bases, with 10 bases sitting between them. Germline CDR1 and CDR2: MNHEY and SVGAGI.